The rows below give T cell receptor beta chains drawn from one sample of a study of Ad26.COV2.S vaccination and SARS-CoV-2 variants. TCRdb's table, derived via immunoSEQ multiplex PCR, lists solely in-frame clones and lacks some. Counted here are some 180,000 clones, 87% occurring once; the ten biggest clones make up 4.5% to 7.5%. The sample here was peripheral blood, taken after recovery from COVID-19. These receptors were taken from a human donor who had recovered from COVID-19. Each CDR3 is given with its conserved first and last residue. A D gene is named only where the DNA matches it firmly. Clone sizes are given selectively: once, few, many, or a class where the clone is expanded.

d_gene: -; abundance: -; j_gene: TRBJ1-2; v_gene: TRBV10-1; len: 13; CDR3nt: TGCGCCAGCAGCGAGGAGGATTTCCCTGGCTACACCTTC; CDR3aa: CASSEEDFPGYTF
d_gene: -; abundance: -; j_gene: TRBJ1-1; v_gene: TRBV3-1/TRBV3-2; len: 15; CDR3nt: TGTGCCAGCAGCCCCGAGGACCACCCGGACCCTGAAGCTTTCTTT; CDR3aa: CASSPEDHPDPEAFF
d_gene: -; abundance: -; j_gene: TRBJ1-1; v_gene: TRBV28; len: 15; CDR3nt: TGTGCCAGCAGTCCCCCCCAACCCCTGAACACTGAAGCTTTCTTT; CDR3aa: CASSPPQPLNTEAFF
d_gene: -; abundance: -; j_gene: TRBJ2-1; v_gene: TRBV19; len: 16; CDR3nt: TGTGCCAGTAGTATATCAGCGAGCGGTTCCTACAATGAGCAGTTCTTC; CDR3aa: CASSISASGSYNEQFF
d_gene: -; abundance: -; j_gene: TRBJ1-1; v_gene: TRBV4-1; len: 13; CDR3nt: TGCGCCAGCAGCCAAGGTCAGAACACTGAAGCTTTCTTT; CDR3aa: CASSQGQNTEAFF
d_gene: -; abundance: -; j_gene: TRBJ2-1; v_gene: TRBV6-4; len: 14; CDR3nt: TGTGCCAGCAGTGACGGTAACAGGGTAAATGAGCAGTTCTTC; CDR3aa: CASSDGNRVNEQFF
d_gene: TRBD2; abundance: -; j_gene: TRBJ2-5; v_gene: TRBV10-3; len: 13; CDR3nt: TGTGCCACCCGACTAGCGGGAGATGAGACCCAGTACTTC; CDR3aa: CATRLAGDETQYF
d_gene: TRBD2; abundance: -; j_gene: TRBJ2-7; v_gene: TRBV12-5; len: 17; CDR3nt: TGTGCTAGTGGTTTGGTCTCCACTAGCGGGCTTCCCTACGAGCAGTACTTC; CDR3aa: CASGLVSTSGLPYEQYF
d_gene: -; abundance: -; j_gene: TRBJ2-5; v_gene: TRBV10-1; len: 14; CDR3nt: TGCGCCAGCAGTGAGTCGTCCCGGGCCGAGACCCAGTACTTC; CDR3aa: CASSESSRAETQYF
d_gene: TRBD2; abundance: -; j_gene: TRBJ2-5; v_gene: TRBV28; len: 16; CDR3nt: TGTGCCAGCACCCTAGCTGGAGCGGGGATACAAGAGACCCAGTACTTC; CDR3aa: CASTLAGAGIQETQYF
d_gene: TRBD1; abundance: -; j_gene: TRBJ1-1; v_gene: TRBV24-1; len: 13; CDR3nt: TGTGCCACCAGTGGGGAACAGGGGACTGAAGCTTTCTTT; CDR3aa: CATSGEQGTEAFF
d_gene: -; abundance: once; j_gene: TRBJ1-2; v_gene: TRBV19; len: 16; CDR3nt: TGTGCCAGTAGTATAGTGATAAGAGGGGCGAGAGATGGCTACACCTTC; CDR3aa: CASSIVIRGARDGYTF
d_gene: -; abundance: -; j_gene: TRBJ2-7; v_gene: TRBV11-2; len: 12; CDR3nt: TGTGCCAGCAGCTTAGATGAGGACGAGCAGTACTTC; CDR3aa: CASSLDEDEQYF
d_gene: -; abundance: -; j_gene: TRBJ1-4; v_gene: TRBV3-1/TRBV3-2; len: 14; CDR3nt: TGTGCCAGCAGCCCTCCAGGGTCGGGAGAAAAACTGTTTTTT; CDR3aa: CASSPPGSGEKLFF
d_gene: TRBD2; abundance: once; j_gene: TRBJ2-2; v_gene: TRBV4-2; len: 18; CDR3nt: TGTGCCAGCAGCCAAAAAGATACGGCGGGAGCGAACACCGGGGAGCTGTTTTTT; CDR3aa: CASSQKDTAGANTGELFF
d_gene: -; abundance: -; j_gene: TRBJ1-2; v_gene: TRBV19; len: 13; CDR3nt: TGTGCCAGTAGTAGGCCGGATGACTATGGCTACACCTTC; CDR3aa: CASSRPDDYGYTF
d_gene: TRBD1; abundance: -; j_gene: TRBJ1-2; v_gene: TRBV19; len: 17; CDR3nt: TGTGCCAGTAGTATAGGGGACAGGGCAACGGACGTCAGTGGCTACACCTTC; CDR3aa: CASSIGDRATDVSGYTF
d_gene: -; abundance: -; j_gene: TRBJ2-5; v_gene: TRBV5-1; len: 16; CDR3nt: TGCGCCAGCAGCTTGCCGACAGGAAGGAATCAAGAGACCCAGTACTTC; CDR3aa: CASSLPTGRNQETQYF
d_gene: -; abundance: -; j_gene: TRBJ2-7; v_gene: TRBV7-3; len: 13; CDR3nt: TGTGCCAGCAGCCACGCCGGCTCCTACGAGCAGTACTTC; CDR3aa: CASSHAGSYEQYF
d_gene: -; abundance: once; j_gene: TRBJ2-5; v_gene: TRBV11-2; len: 15; CDR3nt: TGTGCCAGCAGCCCCCCGACAGGGAGGCAAGAGACCCAGTACTTC; CDR3aa: CASSPPTGRQETQYF
d_gene: -; abundance: -; j_gene: TRBJ2-7; v_gene: TRBV29-1; len: 13; CDR3nt: TGCAGCGTTGAGCAGACAGCAGACTACGAGCAGTACTTC; CDR3aa: CSVEQTADYEQYF
d_gene: -; abundance: -; j_gene: TRBJ1-2; v_gene: TRBV12-5; len: 14; CDR3nt: TGTGCTAGTGGTTTGGTAGAAGGGAGAGATGGCTACACCTTC; CDR3aa: CASGLVEGRDGYTF
d_gene: -; abundance: -; j_gene: TRBJ2-5; v_gene: TRBV9; len: 15; CDR3nt: TGTGCCAGCAGCGTAAGTGCCGCGCCGGCAGAGACCCAGTACTTC; CDR3aa: CASSVSAAPAETQYF
d_gene: -; abundance: few; j_gene: TRBJ1-6; v_gene: TRBV30; len: 15; CDR3nt: TGTGCCTGCATATTTGGCCGGGTTAGCCGATCACCCCTCCACTTT; CDR3aa: CACIFGRVSRSPLHF
d_gene: TRBD2; abundance: -; j_gene: TRBJ2-7; v_gene: TRBV15; len: 18; CDR3nt: TGTGCCACCAGCAGAGATAGGGGACTAGCGGGTCCCGGCTACGAGCAGTACTTC; CDR3aa: CATSRDRGLAGPGYEQYF
d_gene: TRBD2; abundance: -; j_gene: TRBJ2-1; v_gene: TRBV27; len: 18; CDR3nt: TGTGCCAGCAGTTTAGTAGCGGGAAATCTCCCTTTTTACAATGAGCAGTTCTTC; CDR3aa: CASSLVAGNLPFYNEQFF
d_gene: -; abundance: -; j_gene: TRBJ2-1; v_gene: TRBV13; len: 12; CDR3nt: TGTGCCAGCAGCTTGAGCGAGGCTGAGCAGTTCTTC; CDR3aa: CASSLSEAEQFF
d_gene: -; abundance: -; j_gene: TRBJ2-5; v_gene: TRBV12-3/TRBV12-4; len: 13; CDR3nt: TGTGCCAGCATCCGAGGGCTTACAGAGACCCAGTACTTC; CDR3aa: CASIRGLTETQYF
d_gene: TRBD2; abundance: -; j_gene: TRBJ2-7; v_gene: TRBV6-5; len: 15; CDR3nt: TGTGCCAGCAGTACCGGACTAGCGGGAGGAGGCGAGCAGTACTTC; CDR3aa: CASSTGLAGGGEQYF
d_gene: TRBD1; abundance: -; j_gene: TRBJ1-5; v_gene: TRBV5-1; len: 15; CDR3nt: TGCGCCAGCAGCTTGGAGACAGGGACGGGTCAGCCCCAGCATTTT; CDR3aa: CASSLETGTGQPQHF
d_gene: -; abundance: once; j_gene: TRBJ2-7; v_gene: TRBV6-1; len: 14; CDR3nt: TGTGCCAGCAGTGAAGGTCCAGCTTCGTACGAGCAGTACTTC; CDR3aa: CASSEGPASYEQYF
d_gene: TRBD1; abundance: -; j_gene: TRBJ1-1; v_gene: TRBV6-1; len: 16; CDR3nt: TGTGCCAGCAGTGGATGGACAGGGGGCGAGTACACTGAAGCTTTCTTT; CDR3aa: CASSGWTGGEYTEAFF
d_gene: TRBD1; abundance: -; j_gene: TRBJ1-1; v_gene: TRBV3-1/TRBV3-2; len: 14; CDR3nt: TGTGCCAGCAGCTACCAGGGGGCGAACACTGAAGCTTTCTTT; CDR3aa: CASSYQGANTEAFF
d_gene: -; abundance: -; j_gene: TRBJ2-3; v_gene: TRBV9; len: 15; CDR3nt: TGTGCCAGCAGCGTACAGGCGGTCCCCACAGATACGCAGTATTTT; CDR3aa: CASSVQAVPTDTQYF
d_gene: TRBD1; abundance: -; j_gene: TRBJ1-1; v_gene: TRBV27; len: 15; CDR3nt: TGTGCCAGCAGTTTAGACAGGGGAATGAACACTGAAGCTTTCTTT; CDR3aa: CASSLDRGMNTEAFF
d_gene: -; abundance: -; j_gene: TRBJ2-2; v_gene: TRBV10-3; len: 15; CDR3nt: TGTGCCATCTCTAGGAGCAGGGGAGGGACCGGGGAGCTGTTTTTT; CDR3aa: CAISRSRGGTGELFF
d_gene: -; abundance: -; j_gene: TRBJ2-6; v_gene: TRBV11-2; len: 16; CDR3nt: TGTGCCAGCAGCTTATCACGGAGCTCTGGGGCCAACGTCCTGACTTTC; CDR3aa: CASSLSRSSGANVLTF
d_gene: -; abundance: once; j_gene: TRBJ2-2; v_gene: TRBV7-3; len: 12; CDR3nt: TGTGCCAGCAGCTTAAATGGCGGGGAGCTGTTTTTT; CDR3aa: CASSLNGGELFF
d_gene: TRBD2; abundance: -; j_gene: TRBJ2-2; v_gene: TRBV7-6; len: 14; CDR3nt: TGTGCCAGCACCAGGACTAGTTTCACCGGGGAGCTGTTTTTT; CDR3aa: CASTRTSFTGELFF
d_gene: TRBD1; abundance: -; j_gene: TRBJ1-2; v_gene: TRBV2; len: 15; CDR3nt: TGTGCCAGCAGTGAAGGGACAGGGGGCGGCTATGGCTACACCTTC; CDR3aa: CASSEGTGGGYGYTF
d_gene: -; abundance: -; j_gene: TRBJ1-2; v_gene: TRBV6-5; len: 14; CDR3nt: TGTGCCAGCAGCTCGGGGGCGTCTAACTATGGCTACACCTTC; CDR3aa: CASSSGASNYGYTF
d_gene: TRBD1; abundance: medium-sized; j_gene: TRBJ1-1; v_gene: TRBV6-5; len: 13; CDR3nt: TGTGCCAGCAGTTACTCGGGACAGAACGAAGCTTTCTTT; CDR3aa: CASSYSGQNEAFF